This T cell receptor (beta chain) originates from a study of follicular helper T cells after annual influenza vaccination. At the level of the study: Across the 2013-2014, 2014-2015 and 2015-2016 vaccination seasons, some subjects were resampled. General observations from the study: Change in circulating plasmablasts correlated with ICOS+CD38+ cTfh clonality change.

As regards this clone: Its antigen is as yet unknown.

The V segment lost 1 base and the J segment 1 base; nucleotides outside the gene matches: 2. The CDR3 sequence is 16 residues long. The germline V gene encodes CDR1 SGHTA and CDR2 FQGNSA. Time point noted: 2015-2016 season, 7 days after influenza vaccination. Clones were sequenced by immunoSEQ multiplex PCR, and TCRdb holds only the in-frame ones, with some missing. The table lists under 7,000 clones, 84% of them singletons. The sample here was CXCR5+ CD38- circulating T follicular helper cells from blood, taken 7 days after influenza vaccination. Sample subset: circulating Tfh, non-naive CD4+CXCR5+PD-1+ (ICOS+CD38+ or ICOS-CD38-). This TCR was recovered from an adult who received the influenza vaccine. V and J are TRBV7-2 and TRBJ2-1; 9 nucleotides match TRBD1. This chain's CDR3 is CASSLDGTGSYNEQFF. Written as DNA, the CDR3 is TGTGCCAGCAGCTTAGACGGGACAGGGTCCTACAATGAGCAGTTCTTC.